These T cell receptor beta chains were read from a single sample in a study of monozygotic twins with inflammatory bowel disease. One entry per CDR3 protein, without DNA, is what TCRdb gives after re-calling the 5' RACE reads. The sample shows around 370,000 distinct CDR3 sequences, and just over 2.5% sits with its ten largest clones. Sequences were obtained from blood. The receptors come from a human donor with ulcerative colitis or Crohn's disease, or a healthy co-twin of an affected twin (not recorded which). The CDR3 runs from the conserved cysteine through the conserved F or W. The order of the fields is V gene, J gene, CDR3 protein.

TRBV20-1	TRBJ2-5	CSATNPTSGTRYF
TRBV5-1	TRBJ2-7	CASSRQGEVYEQYF
TRBV3-1	TRBJ2-3	CASRLSGGGTDTQYF
TRBV4-1	TRBJ2-3	CASSQGSLPSTDTQYF
TRBV20-1	TRBJ2-2	CSAGGRMAGELFF
TRBV7-3	TRBJ2-7	CASSLNHYSEQYF
TRBV7-3	TRBJ2-6	CASSLTSNPSGANVLTF
TRBV4-3	TRBJ2-3	CASSQDRDSGFSTDTQYF
TRBV3-1	TRBJ2-7	CASSQEHLREQYF
TRBV28	TRBJ2-5	CASSPGVIETQYF
TRBV20-1	TRBJ2-3	CSARTPQGTDTQYF
TRBV4-3	TRBJ1-3	CASSQDLGRGTGNTIYF
TRBV12-3/TRBV12-4	TRBJ2-2	CASTLGRGGCAGELFF
TRBV5-1	TRBJ2-1	CASSIRSSYNEQFF
TRBV20-1	TRBJ2-3	CSANNPRGGYLSTDTQYF
TRBV29-1	TRBJ1-1	CSVKSGGNTEAFF
TRBV28	TRBJ2-7	CASSPLPTSGTYEQYF
TRBV19	TRBJ2-5	CASTPEGYETQYF
TRBV19	TRBJ1-1	CASRQENTEAFF
TRBV11-2	TRBJ1-2	CASSLVISAAPGGAGIGYTF
TRBV5-1	TRBJ2-3	CASSLSRTRTDTQYF
TRBV10-3	TRBJ1-5	CAISGDSNNQPQHF
TRBV11-2	TRBJ1-2	CASSLDRADRGYNYGYTF
TRBV12-3/TRBV12-4	TRBJ1-5	CASSLTSNSNQPQHF
TRBV6-6	TRBJ2-3	CASSYRYADTQYF
TRBV7-2	TRBJ1-1	CASSLYVTIQNTEAFF
TRBV6-1	TRBJ1-5	CASIRQGSESNQPQHF
TRBV4-3	TRBJ1-1	CASSYQGTTEAFF
TRBV18	TRBJ2-7	CASSPPGWAEVYEQYF